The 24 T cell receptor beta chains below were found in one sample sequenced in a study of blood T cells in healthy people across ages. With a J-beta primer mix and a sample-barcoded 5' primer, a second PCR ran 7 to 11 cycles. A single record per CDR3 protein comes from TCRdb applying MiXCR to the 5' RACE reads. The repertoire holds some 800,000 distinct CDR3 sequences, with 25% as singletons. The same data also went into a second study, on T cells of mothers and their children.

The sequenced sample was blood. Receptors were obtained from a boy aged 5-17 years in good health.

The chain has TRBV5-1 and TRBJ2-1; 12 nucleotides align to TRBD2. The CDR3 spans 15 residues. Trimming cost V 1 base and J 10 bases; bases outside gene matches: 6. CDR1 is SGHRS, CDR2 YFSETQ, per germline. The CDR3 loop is CASSLLPSGGDEQFF. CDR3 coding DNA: TGCGCCAGCAGCTTGCTCCCTAGCGGGGGGGACGAGCAGTTCTTC.

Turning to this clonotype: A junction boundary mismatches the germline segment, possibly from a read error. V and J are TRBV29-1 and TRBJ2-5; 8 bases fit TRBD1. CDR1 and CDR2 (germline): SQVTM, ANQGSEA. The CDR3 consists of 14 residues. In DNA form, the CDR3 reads TGCAGCGTTGCCGGGACAGGAGAGTACAATGAGCAATTCTTC. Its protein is CSVAGTGEYNEQFF. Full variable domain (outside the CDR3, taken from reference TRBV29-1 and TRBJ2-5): SAVISQKPSRDICQRGTSLTIQCQVDSQVTMMFWYRQQPGQSLTLIATANQGSEATYESGFVIDKFPISRPNLTFSTLTVSNMSPEDSSIYLCSVAGTGEYNEQFFGPGTRLLVL.

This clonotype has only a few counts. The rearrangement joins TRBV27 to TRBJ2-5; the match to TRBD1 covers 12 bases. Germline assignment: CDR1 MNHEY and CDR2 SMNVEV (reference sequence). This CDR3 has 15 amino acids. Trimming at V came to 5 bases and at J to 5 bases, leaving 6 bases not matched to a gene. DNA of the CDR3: TGTGCCAGCAGTACCCGGGACAGGGGGCGTGAGACCCAGTACTTC. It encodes CASSTRDRGRETQYF.

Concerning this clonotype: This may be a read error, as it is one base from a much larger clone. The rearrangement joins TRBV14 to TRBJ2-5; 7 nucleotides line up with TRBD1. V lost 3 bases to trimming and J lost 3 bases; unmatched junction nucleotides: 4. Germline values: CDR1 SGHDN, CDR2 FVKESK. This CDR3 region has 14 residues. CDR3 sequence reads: CASSHPDREETQYF. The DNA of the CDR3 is TGTGCCAGCAGCCACCCCGACAGGGAAGAGACCCAGTACTTC.

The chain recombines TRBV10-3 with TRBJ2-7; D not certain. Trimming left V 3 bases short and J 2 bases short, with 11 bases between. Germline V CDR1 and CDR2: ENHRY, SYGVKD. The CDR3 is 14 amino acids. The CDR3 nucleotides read TGTGCCATCAGTGAACAGCGCGAAACCTACGAGCAGTACTTC. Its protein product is CAISEQRETYEQYF.

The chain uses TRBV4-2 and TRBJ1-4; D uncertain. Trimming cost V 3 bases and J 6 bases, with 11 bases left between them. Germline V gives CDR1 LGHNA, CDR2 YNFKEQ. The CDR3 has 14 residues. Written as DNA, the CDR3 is TGTGCCAGCAGCCAGAGCCGGGGAGATGAAAAACTGTTTTTT. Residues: CASSQSRGDEKLFF.

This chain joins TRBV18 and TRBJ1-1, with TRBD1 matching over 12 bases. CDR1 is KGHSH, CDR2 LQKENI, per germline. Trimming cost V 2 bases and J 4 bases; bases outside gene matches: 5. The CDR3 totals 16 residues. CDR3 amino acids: CASSPGTGGGGTEAFF. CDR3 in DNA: TGTGCCAGCTCACCAGGGACAGGGGGCGGAGGCACTGAAGCTTTCTTT.

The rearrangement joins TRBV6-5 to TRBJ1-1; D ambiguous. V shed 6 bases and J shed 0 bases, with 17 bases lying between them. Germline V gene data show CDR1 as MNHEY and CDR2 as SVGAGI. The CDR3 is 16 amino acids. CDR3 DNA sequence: TGTGCCAGCAGCTCTAATGGGCGGGGATTGAACACTGAAGCTTTCTTT. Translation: CASSSNGRGLNTEAFF.

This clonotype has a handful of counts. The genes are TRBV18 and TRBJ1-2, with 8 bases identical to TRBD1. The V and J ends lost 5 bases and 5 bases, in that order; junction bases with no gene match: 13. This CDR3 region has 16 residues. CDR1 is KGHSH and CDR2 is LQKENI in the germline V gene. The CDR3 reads CASSEDPGGLAYGYTF. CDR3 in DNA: TGTGCCAGCTCAGAGGATCCAGGGGGCCTTGCTTATGGCTACACCTTC. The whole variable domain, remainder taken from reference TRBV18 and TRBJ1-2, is NAGVMQNPRHLVRRRGQEARLRCSPMKGHSHVYWYRQLPEEGLKFMVYLQKENIIDESGMPKERFSAEFPKEGPSILRIQQVVRGDSAAYFCASSEDPGGLAYGYTFGSGTRLTVV.

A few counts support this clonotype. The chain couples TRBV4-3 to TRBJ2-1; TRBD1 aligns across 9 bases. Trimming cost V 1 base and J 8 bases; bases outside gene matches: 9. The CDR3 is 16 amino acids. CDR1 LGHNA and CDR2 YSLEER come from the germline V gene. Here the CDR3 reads CASSQATGGLGDEQFF. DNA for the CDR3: TGCGCCAGCAGCCAAGCGACAGGGGGGCTCGGGGATGAGCAGTTCTTC.

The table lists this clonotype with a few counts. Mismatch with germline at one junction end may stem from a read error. DNA for the CDR3: TGTGCCAGCAGCACCTCCGGGACAGAACACAATGAGCAATTCTTC. It specifies CASSTSGTEHNEQFF. This chain joins TRBV9 and TRBJ2-5; the match to TRBD1 covers 7 bases. The germline V gene has CDR1 SGDLS and CDR2 YYNGEE. The CDR3 has 15 residues.

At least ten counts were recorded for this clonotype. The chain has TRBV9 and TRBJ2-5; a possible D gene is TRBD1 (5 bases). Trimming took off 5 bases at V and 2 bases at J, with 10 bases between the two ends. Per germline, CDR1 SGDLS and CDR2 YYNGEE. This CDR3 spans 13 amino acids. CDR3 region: CASSVGLQETQYF. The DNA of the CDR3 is TGTGCCAGCAGTGTGGGGCTGCAAGAGACCCAGTACTTC.

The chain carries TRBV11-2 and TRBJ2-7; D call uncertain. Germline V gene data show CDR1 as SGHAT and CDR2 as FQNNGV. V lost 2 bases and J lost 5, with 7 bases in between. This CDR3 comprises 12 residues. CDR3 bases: TGTGCCAGCAGCTTATTTGGCAACGAGCAGTACTTC. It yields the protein CASSLFGNEQYF.

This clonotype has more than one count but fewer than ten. The CDR3 bases are TGCAGCGTTGCCGGACAGGGGGCAACCAAAAACATTCAGTACTTC. Encoded protein: CSVAGQGATKNIQYF. The V and J genes are TRBV29-1 and TRBJ2-4; 11 positions agree with TRBD1. The CDR3 length is 15 residues. Germline lookup yields CDR1 SQVTM and CDR2 ANQGSEA. V lost 4 bases to trimming and J lost 2 bases; unmatched junction nucleotides: 4. The entire variable domain, with the rest obtained from reference TRBV29-1 and TRBJ2-4, is as follows: SAVISQKPSRDICQRGTSLTIQCQVDSQVTMMFWYRQQPGQSLTLIATANQGSEATYESGFVIDKFPISRPNLTFSTLTVSNMSPEDSSIYLCSVAGQGATKNIQYFGAGTRLSVL.

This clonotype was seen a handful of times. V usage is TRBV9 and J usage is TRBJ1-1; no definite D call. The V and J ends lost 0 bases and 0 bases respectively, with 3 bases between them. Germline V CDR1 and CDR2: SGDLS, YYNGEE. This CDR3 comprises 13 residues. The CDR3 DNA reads TGTGCCAGCAGCGTAGAGGTGAACACTGAAGCTTTCTTT. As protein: CASSVEVNTEAFF.

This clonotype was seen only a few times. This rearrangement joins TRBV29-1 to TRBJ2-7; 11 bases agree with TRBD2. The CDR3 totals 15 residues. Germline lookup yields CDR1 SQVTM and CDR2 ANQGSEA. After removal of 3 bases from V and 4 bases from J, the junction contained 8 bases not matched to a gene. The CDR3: CSVEVKGLAVYEQYF. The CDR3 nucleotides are TGCAGCGTTGAGGTCAAGGGACTAGCGGTTTACGAGCAGTACTTC.

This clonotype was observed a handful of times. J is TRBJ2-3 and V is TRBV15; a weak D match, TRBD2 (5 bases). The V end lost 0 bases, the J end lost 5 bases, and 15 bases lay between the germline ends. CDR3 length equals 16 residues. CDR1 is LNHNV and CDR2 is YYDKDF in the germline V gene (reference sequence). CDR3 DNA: TGTGCCACCAGCAGAGATGGGAGCCTTCGGAGAGATACGCAGTATTTT. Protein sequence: CATSRDGSLRRDTQYF. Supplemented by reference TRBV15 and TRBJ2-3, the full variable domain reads DAMVIQNPRYQVTQFGKPVTLSCSQTLNHNVMYWYQQKSSQAPKLLFHYYDKDFNNEADTPDNFQSRRPNTSFCFLDIRSPGLGDTAMYLCATSRDGSLRRDTQYFGPGTRLTVL.

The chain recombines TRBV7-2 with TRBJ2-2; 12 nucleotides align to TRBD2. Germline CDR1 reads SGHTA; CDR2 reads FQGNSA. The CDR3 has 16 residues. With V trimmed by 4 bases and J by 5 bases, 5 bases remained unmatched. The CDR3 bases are TGTGCCAGCAGCTCCCAGGGACTAGCGGGTACCGGGGAGCTGTTTTTT. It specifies CASSSQGLAGTGELFF.

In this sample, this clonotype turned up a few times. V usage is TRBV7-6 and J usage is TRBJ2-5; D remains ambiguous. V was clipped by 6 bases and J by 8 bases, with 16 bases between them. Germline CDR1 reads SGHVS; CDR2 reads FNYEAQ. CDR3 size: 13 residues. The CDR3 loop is CASRASGPETQYF. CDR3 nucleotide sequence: TGTGCCAGCAGGGCGTCCGGTCCGGAAACCCAGTACTTC.

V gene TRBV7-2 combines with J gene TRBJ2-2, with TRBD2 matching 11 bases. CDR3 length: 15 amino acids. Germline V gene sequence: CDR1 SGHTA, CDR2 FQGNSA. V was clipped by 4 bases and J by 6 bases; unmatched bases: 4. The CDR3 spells CASSSVLAGAGELFF. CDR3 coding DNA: TGTGCCAGCAGCTCCGTACTAGCGGGAGCCGGGGAGCTGTTTTTT.

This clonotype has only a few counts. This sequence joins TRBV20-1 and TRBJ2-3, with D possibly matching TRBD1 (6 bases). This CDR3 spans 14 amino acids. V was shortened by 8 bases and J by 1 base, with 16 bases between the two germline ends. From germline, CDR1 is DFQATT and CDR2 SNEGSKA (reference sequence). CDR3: CSFLGTQRTDTQYF. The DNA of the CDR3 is TGCAGTTTTTTGGGGACACAACGCACAGATACGCAGTATTTT.

CDR3 in amino acids: CSSRQGNEQFF. CDR3 bases: TGCAGCTCCAGGCAGGGCAATGAGCAGTTCTTC. The chain has TRBV29-1 and TRBJ2-5; a weak D match, TRBD1 (5 bases). The J call is in doubt because the DNA end fits TRBJ2-1 better. The germline V gene encodes CDR1 SQVTM and CDR2 ANQGSEA. The CDR3 runs to 11 residues.

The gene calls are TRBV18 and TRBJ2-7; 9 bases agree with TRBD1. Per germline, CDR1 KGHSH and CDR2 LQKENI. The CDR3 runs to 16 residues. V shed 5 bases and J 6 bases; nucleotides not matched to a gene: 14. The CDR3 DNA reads TGTGCCAGCTCATTGAACCGGGACAGGGCTCTTGGCGAGCAGTACTTC. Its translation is CASSLNRDRALGEQYF.

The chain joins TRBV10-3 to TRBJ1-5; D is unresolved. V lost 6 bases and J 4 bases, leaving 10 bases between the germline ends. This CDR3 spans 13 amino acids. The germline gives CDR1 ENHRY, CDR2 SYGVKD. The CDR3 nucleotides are TGTGCCATCAGGCCCGGGGAAAATCAGCCCCAGCATTTT. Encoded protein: CAIRPGENQPQHF.